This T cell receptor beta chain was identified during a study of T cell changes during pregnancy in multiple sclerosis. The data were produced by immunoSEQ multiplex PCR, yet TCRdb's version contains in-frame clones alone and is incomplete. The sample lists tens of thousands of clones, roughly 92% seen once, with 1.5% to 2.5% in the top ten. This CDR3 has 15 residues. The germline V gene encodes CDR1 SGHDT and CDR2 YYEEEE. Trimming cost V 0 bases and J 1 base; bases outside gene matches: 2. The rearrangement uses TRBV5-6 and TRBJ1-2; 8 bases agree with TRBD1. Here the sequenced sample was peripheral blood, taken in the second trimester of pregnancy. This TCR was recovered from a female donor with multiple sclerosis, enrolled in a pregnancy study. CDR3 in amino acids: CASSLADRDNYGYTF. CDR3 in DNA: TGTGCCAGCAGCTTGGCGGACAGGGATAACTATGGCTACACCTTC.